This TCR beta chain derives from a study of blood T cell repertoires in COVID-19. Looking at the study overall: Samples of COVID-19 (acute and convalescent) were obtained from the United States, Italy and Spain. T cells, B-cell-depleted T cells, or PBMCs supplied cDNA or gDNA.

Generated by immunoSEQ multiplex PCR, the TCRdb table keeps only in-frame clones and is missing some. This table has about 220,000 clones, 82% appearing once. Germline V gene sequence: CDR1 MNHEY, CDR2 SVGAGI. The V end was cut by 5 bases, the J end by 5 bases, with 16 bases between. There are 15 residues in the CDR3. The clonotype originates from a woman at least 80 years old with acute or convalescent COVID-19. Sequences were obtained from peripheral blood. The rearrangement joins TRBV6-5 to TRBJ1-5; D gene unclear. CDR3 protein: CASSTDWVGDQPQHF. The CDR3, as DNA: TGTGCCAGCAGTACAGACTGGGTCGGGGATCAGCCCCAGCATTTT.